This entry lists 27 T cell receptor beta chains sequenced from one sample in a study of monozygotic twins with inflammatory bowel disease. One entry per CDR3 protein, without DNA, is what TCRdb gives after re-calling the 5' RACE reads. The sample totals just over 300,000 distinct CDR3 sequences. The sequencing input was blood. The receptors were gathered from a human donor with ulcerative colitis or Crohn's disease, or a healthy co-twin of an affected twin (not recorded which).

CDR3 sequence: CASSLSQGNQPQHF. The chain combines TRBV28 with TRBJ1-5; the TRBD1 assignment by TCRdb is unverifiable without DNA. Per germline, CDR1 MDHEN and CDR2 SYDVKM. This CDR3 contains 14 residues.

The rearrangement joins TRBV7-2 to TRBJ2-5; TCRdb gives TRBD1 as the D gene, but with no DNA this cannot be confirmed. The CDR3 runs to 13 residues. Germline CDR1 and CDR2: SGHTA and FQGNSA. The CDR3 here is CASRGGAPQSQYF.

V and J are TRBV4-3 and TRBJ2-7; TCRdb calls TRBD1, which cannot be checked without DNA. The CDR3 length is 13 residues. From germline, CDR1 is LGHNA and CDR2 YSLEER. CDR3 in amino acids: CASGGTDYYEQYF.

This sequence joins TRBV20-1 and TRBJ2-7; the TRBD2 assignment by TCRdb is unverifiable without DNA. Germline V gene lookup returns CDR1 DFQATT and CDR2 SNEGSKA (reference sequence). The length of the CDR3 is 16 residues. CDR3 residues: CSARGNLADLSYEQYF.

The chain has TRBV24-1 and TRBJ1-4; no DNA is available, so the TRBD1 call from TCRdb remains unchecked. Germline CDR1 is KGHDR and CDR2 is SFDVKD. CDR3 length: 15 residues. This CDR3 reads CATSDGGSANEKLFF.

V and J are TRBV5-4 and TRBJ1-5; TCRdb outputs TRBD1, but without DNA this stays unchecked. The CDR3 covers 19 residues. From germline, CDR1 is SGHNT and CDR2 YYREEE (reference sequence). The CDR3 loop is CASSSSPGQGWDSNQPQHF.

CDR3 loop: CASSLQGLGEQYF. The rearrangement links TRBV12-3 or TRBV12-4 to TRBJ2-7; no DNA is available, so the TRBD1 call from TCRdb remains unchecked. This CDR3 is built from 13 residues.

This chain connects TRBV20-1 to TRBJ2-3; TCRdb's D call of TRBD1 is untestable without DNA. The CDR3 is 14 amino acids. Germline values: CDR1 DFQATT, CDR2 SNEGSKA (reference sequence). CDR3 region: CSAADRGLPDTQYF.

V is TRBV7-2 and J is TRBJ1-1; TCRdb outputs TRBD1, but without DNA this stays unchecked. CDR3 size: 13 residues. Germline CDR1 SGHTA, CDR2 FQGNSA. CDR3 sequence: CASSYRGRTEAFF.

This chain connects TRBV19 to TRBJ1-1. The CDR3 spans 15 residues. Germline V CDR1 and CDR2: LNHDA, SQIVND (reference sequence). CDR3 residues: CASSIRQETNTEAFF.

V usage is TRBV29-1 and J usage is TRBJ2-3; TCRdb reports TRBD2, a call that lacks DNA to check it against. The CDR3 runs to 14 residues. Germline V lookup: CDR1 SQVTM, CDR2 ANQGSEA. CDR3 sequence reads: CRAGGLAGADTQYF.

V and J are TRBV18 and TRBJ2-6; TCRdb indicates TRBD2, and absent DNA this call remains unverified. The V gene's germline CDR1 is KGHSH and CDR2 LQKENI. The CDR3 covers 18 residues. The CDR3: CASSPLPSVGAGANVLTF.

The J gene is TRBJ2-1, the V gene TRBV9; lacking DNA, the TRBD1 call made by TCRdb goes unchecked. The CDR3 loop spans 15 amino acids. The germline V gene encodes CDR1 SGDLS and CDR2 YYNGEE. The CDR3 reads CASSVGGRGGDEQFF.

This chain connects TRBV10-3 to TRBJ2-7; as DNA is missing, the TRBD1 call by TCRdb cannot be tested. Germline V CDR1 and CDR2: ENHRY, SYGVKD. The CDR3 consists of 14 residues. The CDR3 protein is CAISSGTGLYEQYF.

The chain carries TRBV3-1 and TRBJ2-7. Germline-derived CDR1 and CDR2 are LGHDT and YNNKEL (reference sequence). There are 12 residues in the CDR3. This CDR3 reads CASSQVPYEQYF.

This sequence joins TRBV10-3 and TRBJ2-3; the D call from TCRdb, TRBD2, cannot be confirmed without DNA. This CDR3 has 15 amino acids. The germline V gene encodes CDR1 ENHRY and CDR2 SYGVKD. The CDR3 here is CAIRTSAPSTDTQYF.

The CDR3 reads CASSLVGRENYGYTF. The genes are TRBV7-2 and TRBJ1-2; with no DNA, the TCRdb D assignment of TRBD1 cannot be verified. The length of the CDR3 is 15 residues. Germline V gene lookup returns CDR1 SGHTA and CDR2 FQGNSA.

V and J are TRBV5-6 and TRBJ2-1; TCRdb's D call of TRBD2 is untestable without DNA. Germline V CDR1 and CDR2: SGHDT, YYEEEE. The CDR3 consists of 14 residues. The CDR3 region is CASSLRGWGNEQFF.

The chain uses TRBV15 and TRBJ1-5; TCRdb outputs TRBD1, but without DNA this stays unchecked. This CDR3 has 15 amino acids. CDR1 is LNHNV, CDR2 YYDKDF, per germline (reference sequence). The CDR3 protein is CATSRDRQINQPQHF.

The chain is built from TRBV20-1 and TRBJ1-3; the TCRdb call, TRBD1, lacks DNA for checking. The CDR3 spans 15 residues. The germline V gene encodes CDR1 DFQATT and CDR2 SNEGSKA (reference sequence). This chain's CDR3 is CSGSPELSSGNTIYF.

The genes are TRBV7-2 and TRBJ1-1; TCRdb names TRBD1, which stays unverified in the absence of DNA. The CDR3 sequence is 16 residues long. Per the germline V gene, CDR1 is SGHTA and CDR2 is FQGNSA. CDR3 sequence: CASSLYWRQSNTEAFF.

The rearrangement joins TRBV5-5 to TRBJ1-4; TCRdb selects TRBD1, and the lack of DNA leaves this call unchecked. Germline-derived CDR1 and CDR2 are SGHKS and YYEKEE (reference sequence). The CDR3 length is 16 residues. The CDR3 here is CASSKGQGVSNEKLFF.

The chain employs TRBV6-6 and TRBJ2-3. Germline assignment: CDR1 MNHNY and CDR2 SVGAGI (reference sequence). CDR3 length: 14 amino acids. The CDR3 loop reads CASSYSRTTDTQYF.

The genes are TRBV20-1 and TRBJ1-5. Germline CDR1 is DFQATT and CDR2 is SNEGSKA (reference sequence). The CDR3 runs 14 residues. The chain's CDR3 is CSAREGSDNQPQHF.

The CDR3 loop reads CASSLSPSGGAREQFF. V usage is TRBV5-1 and J usage is TRBJ2-1; TCRdb reports TRBD2, a call that lacks DNA to check it against. Germline assignment: CDR1 SGHRS and CDR2 YFSETQ. The CDR3 sequence is 16 residues long.

The V and J genes are TRBV7-2 and TRBJ1-6; TCRdb picks TRBD1, but there is no DNA to check that call. CDR1 is SGHTA and CDR2 is FQGNSA in the germline V gene. The CDR3 contains 15 residues. CDR3 amino acids: CASSSRQGHNSPLHF.

The rearrangement links TRBV6-1 to TRBJ1-6; with no DNA, the TCRdb D assignment of TRBD1 cannot be verified. The germline V gene encodes CDR1 MNHNS and CDR2 SASEGT. This CDR3 region has 15 residues. This chain's CDR3 is CASIPGFDYNSPLHF.